The 25 T cell receptor beta chains given below trace back to one sample, sequenced in a study of T cell repertoires in cytomegalovirus infection (dated by TCRdb to the late 2010s). No antigen is known for these receptors. Instrument used: Illumina HiSeq 1500. TCRdb's own reprocessing of the public reads used fastp at Q25 and MiXCR and kept productive beta chains. Each record represents a unique CDR3 protein, reported with the most common genes and DNA among its rows. This sample is represented by fewer than 650,000 distinct CDR3 sequences; approximately 40% of them were singletons. 48% of the sample comes from the top ten. The meaning of the sample's treatment or condition label: in vitro stimulation with specific CMV peptide epitopes to enrich CMV-specific T cells. Sequenced here: cultured PBMCs, sampled from culture after CMV antigen stimulation. Receptors originate from a human donor in good health (CMV status not recorded). Some clones in this sample may be carry-over from other donors' samples.

This clonotype was recorded a few times. The genes are TRBV5-4 and TRBJ2-1, with 7 nucleotides matching TRBD2. Germline V lookup: CDR1 SGHNT, CDR2 YYREEE (reference sequence). Trimming took 0 bases from V and 8 from J; bases not matched to a gene: 5. The CDR3 has 14 residues. CDR3 sequence (DNA): TGTGCCAGCAGCTTGGGGGCGGGAGTGGATGAGCAGTTCTTC. Residues: CASSLGAGVDEQFF.

The chain combines TRBV7-2 with TRBJ1-5; D not certain. CDR3 length: 15 residues. V lost 3 bases to trimming and J lost 5 bases, with 14 bases between them. Per the germline V gene, CDR1 is SGHTA and CDR2 is FQGNSA. The DNA for the CDR3 is TGTGCCAGCAGCTTCTGGAGAGAGCCCTATCAGCCCCAGCATTTT. This encodes CASSFWREPYQPQHF.

The chain recombines TRBV11-3 with TRBJ2-3; TRBD1 matches at 7 bases. The germline V gene has CDR1 SGHNT and CDR2 YENEEA. V lost 1 base to trimming and J lost 0 bases; unmatched junction nucleotides: 4. The CDR3 length is 16 residues. The CDR3 nucleotides are TGTGCCAGCAGCTTAGGTACAGGGGCCAGCACAGATACGCAGTATTTT. Translated, it gives CASSLGTGASTDTQYF.

This chain links TRBV7-2 with TRBJ2-1; D uncertain. The germline V gene has CDR1 SGHTA and CDR2 FQGNSA. The CDR3 consists of 15 residues. Trimming pared 2 bases from V and 2 bases from J, leaving 10 bases between. Written as DNA, the CDR3 is TGTGCCAGCAGCTTAAGGTATGGCCCCTACAATGAGCAGTTCTTC. Translation: CASSLRYGPYNEQFF.

The chain combines TRBV2 with TRBJ1-5; 8 nucleotides agree with TRBD1. Trimming cost V 6 bases and J 7 bases; bases outside gene matches: 14. CDR3 length: 16 residues. Germline CDR1 and CDR2: SNHLY and FYNNEI. For the CDR3, the DNA is TGTGCCAGCAGCTACTCACCGACAGGGGCGCGGCAGCCCCAGCATTTT. This codes for CASSYSPTGARQPQHF.

The chain carries TRBV12-3 or TRBV12-4 and TRBJ2-3, with 8 nucleotides matching TRBD1. The CDR3 spans 13 residues. Trimming took 5 bases from V and 3 from J; bases not matched to a gene: 1. The CDR3 nucleotides read TGTGCCAGCAGTACAGGGGGAACAGATACGCAGTATTTT. Its translation: CASSTGGTDTQYF.

J is TRBJ1-1 and V is TRBV27; possible D gene TRBD1, 6 bases. Between the trimmed V and J ends, which lost 5 bases and 1 base, there was a span of 14 bases. There are 15 residues in the CDR3. Germline values: CDR1 MNHEY, CDR2 SMNVEV (reference sequence). The CDR3 protein is CASSRTWTANTEAFF. The CDR3 nucleotides are TGTGCCAGCAGTCGCACCTGGACAGCGAACACTGAAGCTTTCTTT.

This rearrangement joins TRBV7-2 to TRBJ2-1; tentative D call: TRBD2 (7 bases). Trimming cost V 3 bases and J 1 base, with 13 bases left between them. Germline CDR1 SGHTA, CDR2 FQGNSA. This CDR3 contains 16 residues. Here the CDR3 reads CASSLGGPGSYNEQFF. The CDR3 nucleotides read TGTGCCAGCAGCTTGGGGGGGCCGGGGTCCTACAATGAGCAGTTCTTC.

This clonotype has at least ten counts. The rearrangement links TRBV7-2 to TRBJ2-3; 8 nucleotides agree with TRBD2. CDR1 is SGHTA and CDR2 is FQGNSA in the germline V gene. The CDR3 spans 15 residues. V was pared by 4 bases and J by 1 base, with 4 bases of the junction left unmatched. The chain's CDR3 is CASSSQAGGTDTQYF. Here the CDR3 DNA reads TGTGCCAGCAGCTCCCAAGCGGGGGGCACAGATACGCAGTATTTT.

The V gene is TRBV12-3 or TRBV12-4, the J gene TRBJ1-5; TRBD1 matches 8 bases. Trimming at V came to 4 bases and at J to 9 bases, leaving 2 bases not matched to a gene. The CDR3 is 12 residues long. The CDR3 bases are TGTGCCAGCAGTTCGGACAGGGCGCCCCAGCATTTT. It specifies CASSSDRAPQHF.

This clonotype was observed a handful of times. The chain joins TRBV7-8 to TRBJ2-5; 9 bases align to TRBD2. The germline gives CDR1 SGHVS, CDR2 FQNEAQ. There are 16 residues in the CDR3. The trim removed 7 bases at V and 5 bases at J, leaving 14 bases unmatched. The CDR3 region is CASNTGAGGPDETQYF. In DNA, the CDR3 is TGTGCCAGCAACACGGGGGCGGGAGGGCCGGACGAGACCCAGTACTTC.

On this clonotype: An end of the junction differs from the germline gene, which may be a read error. The V call is TRBV12-3 or TRBV12-4, the J call TRBJ2-4; 9 bases map to TRBD1. The CDR3 runs 12 residues. The CDR3 loop is CASSLGQGRVDF. CDR3 bases: TGTGCCAGCAGTTTGGGACAGGGTAGAGTGGACTTC.

This chain uses TRBV11-2 with TRBJ2-1; 7 bases are a match to TRBD2. The V gene end was trimmed by 6 bases and the J gene end by 2 bases; junction bases not matched to a gene: 10. Germline CDR1 reads SGHAT; CDR2 reads FQNNGV. The CDR3 spans 16 residues. The CDR3 coding sequence is TGTGCCAGCAGTATAAATGCCGGGACTACCTACAATGAGCAGTTCTTC. It translates to CASSINAGTTYNEQFF.

The chain uses TRBV7-2 and TRBJ2-1; TRBD2 aligns across 15 bases. Germline V gene lookup returns CDR1 SGHTA and CDR2 FQGNSA. V was pared by 5 bases and J by 7 bases, with 3 bases of the junction left unmatched. This CDR3 has 15 residues. CDR3 DNA: TGTGCCAGCAGCATAGGACTAGCGGGAGGGAATGAGCAGTTCTTC. Translating gives CASSIGLAGGNEQFF.

This sequence joins TRBV18 and TRBJ2-5; D is ambiguous. CDR1 and CDR2 from the germline V gene are KGHSH and LQKENI. Trimming stripped 1 base from V and 4 bases from J, with 13 bases between. The CDR3 has 15 residues. In nucleotides, the CDR3 is TGTGCCAGCTCACCACTGTCTGTAATAGGAGAGACCCAGTACTTC. Its protein product is CASSPLSVIGETQYF. The whole variable domain, remainder taken from reference TRBV18 and TRBJ2-5, is NAGVMQNPRHLVRRRGQEARLRCSPMKGHSHVYWYRQLPEEGLKFMVYLQKENIIDESGMPKERFSAEFPKEGPSILRIQQVVRGDSAAYFCASSPLSVIGETQYFGPGTRLLVL.

The chain recombines TRBV7-2 with TRBJ2-1; no reliable D call. Per germline, CDR1 SGHTA and CDR2 FQGNSA. Trimming shortened V by 2 bases and J by 5 bases, and 13 bases separated the two germline ends. This CDR3 contains 15 residues. CDR3 region: CASSLLGRIHNEQFF. As DNA, the CDR3 is TGTGCCAGCAGCTTACTAGGCCGAATCCACAATGAGCAGTTCTTC.

The J gene is TRBJ1-5, the V gene TRBV18, with TRBD1 matching over 7 bases. Trimming took 8 bases from V and 2 from J; bases not matched to a gene: 9. CDR3 size: 15 residues. Per the germline V gene, CDR1 is KGHSH and CDR2 is LQKENI. In nucleotides, the CDR3 is TGTGCCAGCACCACCCAGGGGGGGGGCAATCAGCCCCAGCATTTT. Its translation: CASTTQGGGNQPQHF.

The V and J genes are TRBV7-2 and TRBJ2-7, with 12 bases identical to TRBD2. The V gene's germline CDR1 is SGHTA and CDR2 FQGNSA. V dropped 1 base and J dropped 3; count of bases not matched to a gene: 7. The CDR3 is 17 amino acids. The CDR3 nucleotides read TGTGCCAGCAGCTTAGTGGGTCCTAGCGGGGGGGACTACGAGCAGTACTTC. Amino acids: CASSLVGPSGGDYEQYF.

This chain connects TRBV12-3 or TRBV12-4 to TRBJ1-3; weak D call: TRBD1 (6 bases). Trimming removed 2 bases from V and 0 bases from J, with 14 bases in between. The CDR3 sequence is 17 residues long. The CDR3 sequence is CASSLLGTLVSGNTIYF. CDR3 in DNA: TGTGCCAGCAGTTTACTCGGGACATTAGTCTCTGGAAACACCATATATTTT.

The DNA for the CDR3 is TGTGCCAGCAGGGGTCTGCGGGGGGAGAATGAGCAGTTCTTC. Protein product: CASRGLRGENEQFF. This rearrangement joins TRBV3-1 to TRBJ2-1, with TRBD2 matching over 8 bases. The CDR3 is 14 residues long. Germline V gene sequence: CDR1 LGHDT, CDR2 YNNKEL (reference sequence). J lost 7 bases, V lost 6 bases, and 8 bases had no gene match.

This clonotype was picked up a small number of times. The chain links TRBV7-2 to TRBJ2-3; TRBD2 might be the D (7 bases). The germline gives CDR1 SGHTA, CDR2 FQGNSA. The length of the CDR3 is 17 residues. Trimming took 3 bases from V and 2 from J, leaving 18 bases between them. The chain's CDR3 is CASSFPQGGGFTDTQYF. CDR3 coding DNA: TGTGCCAGCAGCTTCCCGCAAGGGGGGGGGTTCACAGATACGCAGTATTTT.

The chain uses TRBV20-1 and TRBJ2-5, with D unresolved. This CDR3 has 13 residues. The germline V gene encodes CDR1 DFQATT and CDR2 SNEGSKA (reference sequence). V was clipped by 5 bases and J by 5 bases, with 15 bases between them. As DNA, the CDR3 is TGCAGTGCTCCCCAGCCGTCAGTCGAGACCCAGTACTTC. Protein sequence: CSAPQPSVETQYF.

This clonotype showed up just a few times. The chain has TRBV6-6 and TRBJ1-5; no firm D call. Germline CDR1 reads MNHNY; CDR2 reads SVGAGI (reference sequence). This CDR3 has 12 residues. Trimming took 2 bases from V and 5 from J, leaving 4 bases between them. In DNA, the CDR3 is TGTGCCAGCAGTTACCCAGATCAGCCCCAGCATTTT. Its translation is CASSYPDQPQHF.

The chain carries TRBV2 and TRBJ2-3, with 12 bases that match TRBD2. The length of the CDR3 is 17 residues. Trimming at V came to 4 bases and at J to 3 bases, leaving 8 bases not matched to a gene. CDR1 SNHLY and CDR2 FYNNEI come from the germline V gene. In DNA form, the CDR3 reads TGTGCCAGCAGTGGACTAGCGGGAGAAACGGGGACAGATACGCAGTATTTT. Translating it yields CASSGLAGETGTDTQYF. Combining the CDR3 with reference TRBV2 and TRBJ2-3 gives the whole variable domain EPEVTQTPSHQVTQMGQEVILRCVPISNHLYFYWYRQILGQKVEFLVSFYNNEISEKSEIFDDQFSVERPDGSNFTLKIRSTKLEDSAMYFCASSGLAGETGTDTQYFGPGTRLTVL.

The chain links TRBV3-1 to TRBJ2-2; TRBD1 matches 7 bases. V dropped 4 bases and J dropped 0; count of bases not matched to a gene: 5. Germline CDR1 reads LGHDT; CDR2 reads YNNKEL (reference sequence). This CDR3 is 16 amino acids long. The CDR3 bases are TGTGCCAGCAGCCTAAGGACAGGCACGAACACCGGGGAGCTGTTTTTT. It is translated as CASSLRTGTNTGELFF.